A single sample is the source of the 17 T cell receptor beta chains below, sequenced in a study of CD8+ T cells in alopecia areata. TCR sequencing used cDNA made by reverse transcription of extracted RNA. Assay: immunoSEQ multiplex PCR; the TCRdb copy retains only in-frame clones and omits some. This table has 100,000 to 120,000 clones, about 60% appearing once. Sequenced material: NKG2D-low CD8+ T cells sorted from blood. Source of these receptors: a human donor with alopecia areata.

This chain joins TRBV7-9 and TRBJ2-7; D is unresolved. This CDR3 has 12 residues. The V end lost 1 base, the J end lost 5 bases, and 6 bases lay between the germline ends. Germline-derived CDR1 and CDR2 are SEHNR and FQNEAQ (reference sequence). The CDR3, as DNA: TGTGCCAGCAGCTTAGATTTCCACGAGCAGTACTTC. Its translation is CASSLDFHEQYF.

DNA of the CDR3: TGTGCCTGCAACCTTGGGCAGGGGCTGAAACACTCCTACGAGCAGTACTTC. Translation gives CACNLGQGLKHSYEQYF. This sequence joins TRBV28 and TRBJ2-7; D is possibly TRBD1 (6 bases). Germline-derived CDR1 and CDR2 are MDHEN and SYDVKM. The CDR3 spans 17 residues. Trimming pared 11 bases from V and 0 bases from J, leaving 26 bases between.

The chain couples TRBV6-1 to TRBJ2-5; D is unresolved. The J call may be incorrect, as the DNA end agrees better with TRBJ2-7. This CDR3 is 9 amino acids long. Germline V gene sequence: CDR1 MNHNS, CDR2 SASEGT. CDR3: CAIDYEQYF. CDR3 coding DNA: TGTGCCATCGACTACGAGCAGTACTTC.

This clone was observed a few times. V is TRBV14 and J is TRBJ1-4, with a possible D match to TRBD1 (5 bases). V shed 4 bases and J shed 7 bases, with 19 bases lying between them. The germline gives CDR1 SGHDN, CDR2 FVKESK. The CDR3 totals 16 residues. The CDR3 reads CASSPLGQAGGEKLFF. CDR3 coding DNA: TGTGCCAGCAGCCCCCTGGGGCAGGCTGGAGGTGAAAAACTGTTTTTT.

There are a few counts of this clone. The V gene is TRBV27, the J gene TRBJ1-1; D ambiguous. Germline CDR1 reads MNHEY; CDR2 reads SMNVEV (reference sequence). Trimming removed 2 bases at V and 3 bases at J, with 13 bases between. This CDR3 is 15 amino acids long. CDR3 nucleotides: TGTGCCAGCAGTTTAAATGCGGGCGCGTACACTGAAGCTTTCTTT. It yields the protein CASSLNAGAYTEAFF.

The rearrangement joins TRBV29-1 to TRBJ2-7; 12 nucleotides match TRBD2. Looked up from germline, CDR1 is SQVTM and CDR2 is ANQGSEA. The CDR3 runs 16 residues. With 4 bases clipped from V and 0 bases from J, the junction kept 7 bases outside the gene matches. The CDR3 DNA sequence: TGCAGCGTTGCAGGACTAGCGGGAAGGGTCTCCTACGAGCAGTACTTC. It is translated as CSVAGLAGRVSYEQYF.

There are a few counts of this clone. The genes are TRBV29-1 and TRBJ2-1; possible D gene TRBD2, 5 bases. Germline CDR1 is SQVTM and CDR2 is ANQGSEA. With 8 bases removed from V and 6 bases from J, the gap between germline ends came to 14 bases. The CDR3 loop spans 12 amino acids. The DNA for the CDR3 is TGCAGCCCGTTGGGCGAGGGCAATGAGCAGTTCTTC. Translated: CSPLGEGNEQFF.

The chain carries TRBV27 and TRBJ2-5; D not certain. This CDR3 has 15 residues. Germline V gene lookup returns CDR1 MNHEY and CDR2 SMNVEV (reference sequence). Trimming took off 5 bases at V and 1 base at J, with 14 bases between the two ends. CDR3 DNA: TGTGCCAGCAGTCCAGGTACAACACCCCAAGAGACCCAGTACTTC. Its translation is CASSPGTTPQETQYF.

To note about this clone: Different DNA sequences within this sample yield the same CDR3. This chain connects TRBV5-1 to TRBJ2-7, with TRBD2 matching over 9 bases. Germline V lookup: CDR1 SGHRS, CDR2 YFSETQ. The CDR3 is 15 residues long. The ends lost 0 bases at V and 3 bases at J; junction bases unmatched: 4. CDR3 residues: CASSLEAGGFYEQYF. CDR3 nucleotides: TGCGCCAGCAGCTTGGAAGCGGGAGGCTTCTACGAGCAGTACTTC. The full variable domain, with the rest looked up from reference TRBV5-1 and TRBJ2-7, is KAGVTQTPRYLIKTRGQQVTLSCSPISGHRSVSWYQQTPGQGLQFLFEYFSETQRNKGNFPGRFSGRQFSNSRSEMNVSTLELGDSALYLCASSLEAGGFYEQYFGPGTRLTVT.

The CDR3 DNA reads TGTGCCAGCAGCGTGGGAAAGGATACGCAGTATTTT. Protein: CASSVGKDTQYF. This chain joins TRBV9 and TRBJ2-3; D ambiguous. Trimming took off 2 bases at V and 6 bases at J, with 7 bases between the two ends. There are 12 residues in the CDR3. Germline loops: CDR1 SGDLS, CDR2 YYNGEE.

The chain has TRBV6-5 and TRBJ2-7, with D uncertain. Trimming took off 8 bases at V and 1 base at J, with 12 bases between the two ends. The V gene's germline CDR1 is MNHEY and CDR2 SVGAGI. CDR3 length: 13 amino acids. The CDR3 DNA reads as TGTGCCAGCCTTTCCGGGCTGTCCTACGAGCAGTACTTC. This translates into CASLSGLSYEQYF.

V is TRBV29-1 and J is TRBJ2-7; D is undetermined. This CDR3 is 12 amino acids long. The V gene lost 4 bases and the J gene lost 4 bases, with 11 bases spanning the gap. CDR1 and CDR2 from the germline V gene are SQVTM and ANQGSEA. The CDR3 loop is CSVGLSRYEQYF. The CDR3 DNA reads TGCAGCGTTGGCCTCAGCAGGTACGAGCAGTACTTC.

The genes are TRBV5-1 and TRBJ1-2; no clear D gene. V was cut by 0 bases and J by 6 bases, with 6 bases left in between. The CDR3 has 12 amino acids. The germline CDR1 and CDR2 sequences are SGHRS and YFSETQ. CDR3 sequence reads: CASSLGQHGYTF. CDR3 sequence (DNA): TGCGCCAGCAGCTTGGGGCAGCATGGCTACACCTTC.

The V gene is TRBV5-1, the J gene TRBJ2-6; D remains unclear. Deletions cut 5 bases from V and 0 bases from J, with 12 bases between. In germline, CDR1 is SGHRS, CDR2 YFSETQ. The CDR3 extends over 16 amino acids. The CDR3 is CASRGASLSGANVLTF. The CDR3 DNA follows: TGCGCCAGCAGGGGCGCCTCTCTCTCTGGGGCCAACGTCCTGACTTTC.

The chain recombines TRBV5-1 with TRBJ2-6; D not certain. V lost 2 bases, J lost 0 bases, and 3 bases lay in between. Germline V gives CDR1 SGHRS, CDR2 YFSETQ. This CDR3 comprises 14 residues. CDR3 sequence: CASSFSSGANVLTF. For the CDR3, the DNA is TGCGCCAGCAGCTTCAGCTCTGGGGCCAACGTCCTGACTTTC.

The rearrangement joins TRBV9 to TRBJ2-1; 8 positions match TRBD1. V was pared by 0 bases and J by 0 bases, with 5 bases of the junction left unmatched. Germline loops: CDR1 SGDLS, CDR2 YYNGEE. The CDR3 runs 17 residues. CDR3 region: CASSVGWDRSSYNEQFF. In DNA form, the CDR3 reads TGTGCCAGCAGCGTAGGTTGGGACAGGAGCTCCTACAATGAGCAGTTCTTC.

The genes are TRBV6-1 and TRBJ1-5; the match to TRBD1 covers 9 bases. The germline CDR1 and CDR2 sequences are MNHNS and SASEGT. V shed 4 bases and J 2 bases; nucleotides not matched to a gene: 3. This CDR3 is built from 15 residues. The CDR3 coding sequence is TGTGCCAGCAGTGGGAGGACAGGGGGCAATCAGCCCCAGCATTTT. Translated, it gives CASSGRTGGNQPQHF.